The clone carrying this T cell receptor (beta chain) has just a few counts. In TCRdb, the 5' RACE reads were re-called with MiXCR into one record per CDR3 protein. The table has 610,000 or so distinct CDR3 sequences, approximately 13% seen once. The entry originates in a study of T cells after yellow fever vaccination. V was trimmed by 1 base and J by 4 bases, leaving 7 bases between them. From germline, CDR1 is DFQATT and CDR2 SNEGSKA (reference sequence). This CDR3 region has 12 residues. This TCR derives from a man younger than 45 who received the YFV17D yellow fever vaccine. The sequencing here drew on PBMCs, taken on the day of the yellow fever booster vaccination. This chain uses TRBV20-1 with TRBJ2-5, with D unresolved. The CDR3 DNA reads TGCAGTGCTAGAGCGGTTGGAGAGACCCAGTACTTC. Translating gives CSARAVGETQYF.